The 16 T cell receptor beta chains below all came from one sample that was sequenced in a study of cytomegalovirus exposure and HLA in healthy donors. Primers: 60 Vbeta forward and 13 Jbeta reverse. The data were produced by immunoSEQ multiplex PCR, yet TCRdb's version contains in-frame clones alone and is incomplete. The data hold 150,000 or so clones, with 75% to 85% observed a single time. The sequenced sample consisted of PBMCs. These receptors came from a female donor in good health and CMV-seronegative.

The chain carries TRBV9 and TRBJ2-7, with TRBD2 as a possible D gene (6 bases). CDR3 length: 15 amino acids. Germline values: CDR1 SGDLS, CDR2 YYNGEE. V lost 0 bases and J 1 base, leaving 11 bases between the germline ends. The CDR3: CASSVEEAGSYEQYF. The CDR3 DNA is TGTGCCAGCAGCGTAGAAGAGGCGGGGTCCTACGAGCAGTACTTC.

The chain joins TRBV6-1 to TRBJ2-7; 9 nucleotides line up with TRBD1. This CDR3 is built from 12 residues. Trimming took 6 bases from V and 6 from J; bases not matched to a gene: 3. Germline CDR1 is MNHNS and CDR2 is SASEGT. The CDR3 nucleotides are TGTGCCAGCAGAGCGACAGGGGGCGAGCAGTACTTC. It codes for CASRATGGEQYF.

The chain joins TRBV6-6 to TRBJ1-2; perhaps TRBD1 as D (5 bases). Germline V gene data show CDR1 as MNHNY and CDR2 as SVGAGI (reference sequence). CDR3 length: 15 amino acids. Trimming removed 2 bases from V and 8 bases from J, with 18 bases in between. CDR3 in amino acids: CASSYLTVGAGGYTF. The CDR3 DNA reads TGTGCCAGCAGTTACCTTACAGTTGGGGCGGGGGGCTACACCTTC.

The chain uses TRBV7-2 and TRBJ1-2; TRBD1 matches 11 bases. Trimming at V came to 5 bases and at J to 2 bases, leaving 4 bases not matched to a gene. Germline V gene data show CDR1 as SGHTA and CDR2 as FQGNSA. CDR3 length: 15 amino acids. As DNA, the CDR3 is TGTGCCAGCAGCAGGGACAGGGGGATGAACTATGGCTACACCTTC. It is translated as CASSRDRGMNYGYTF.

The gene calls are TRBV29-1 and TRBJ1-2; 12 bases are a match to TRBD1. This CDR3 is built from 15 residues. Per germline, CDR1 SQVTM and CDR2 ANQGSEA. V trimming: 6 bases; J trimming: 7 bases; junction bases outside the gene matches: 12. The CDR3 DNA sequence: TGCAGCGTCTCCGGGACAGGGGGCAAGTTCGGTGGCTACACCTTC. It yields the protein CSVSGTGGKFGGYTF.

The chain couples TRBV30 to TRBJ1-5, with D possibly being TRBD1 (6 bases). CDR1 is GTSNPN, CDR2 SVGIG, per germline (reference sequence). The CDR3 runs to 14 residues. Trimming stripped 0 bases from V and 2 bases from J, with 8 bases between. CDR3 sequence: CAWSVRQGNQPQHF. CDR3 nucleotide sequence: TGTGCCTGGAGTGTACGACAGGGCAATCAGCCCCAGCATTTT.

The chain links TRBV28 to TRBJ2-3, with a tentative D call TRBD2 (6 bases). Trimming pared 3 bases from V and 4 bases from J, leaving 17 bases between. The CDR3 sequence is 16 residues long. Germline CDR1 reads MDHEN; CDR2 reads SYDVKM. In nucleotides, the CDR3 is TGTGCCAGCAGTTTTGCGGGGCAGGGATTCGCAGATACGCAGTATTTT. Its translation is CASSFAGQGFADTQYF.

This sequence joins TRBV27 and TRBJ2-7, with 13 bases lining up with TRBD2. CDR3 length: 14 residues. The germline gives CDR1 MNHEY, CDR2 SMNVEV (reference sequence). The J segment lost 5 bases and the V segment lost 6 bases, leaving 4 bases of the junction unmatched. Written as DNA, the CDR3 is TGTGCCAGCAGGCTACTAGCGGGGGGGAACGAGCAGTACTTC. It translates to CASRLLAGGNEQYF.

The V call is TRBV5-4, the J call TRBJ2-5; a weak D match, TRBD1 (5 bases). The CDR3 is 17 amino acids. Germline values: CDR1 SGHNT, CDR2 YYREEE (reference sequence). The V end was cut by 0 bases, the J end by 5 bases, with 20 bases between. The CDR3 nucleotides are TGTGCCAGCAGCTTGGTGGCAGGGATGGGTTTGGGCGAGACCCAGTACTTC. This gives the protein CASSLVAGMGLGETQYF. Based on the CDR3 plus reference TRBV5-4 and TRBJ2-5, the full variable domain is ETGVTQSPTHLIKTRGQQVTLRCSSQSGHNTVSWYQQALGQGPQFIFQYYREEENGRGNFPPRFSGLQFPNYSSELNVNALELDDSALYLCASSLVAGMGLGETQYFGPGTRLLVL.

The genes are TRBV11-2 and TRBJ2-3; 7 nucleotides align to TRBD2. J was trimmed by 0 bases and V by 7 bases; bases with no gene match: 16. CDR1 and CDR2 from the germline V gene are SGHAT and FQNNGV. The CDR3 sequence is 18 residues long. DNA of the CDR3: TGTGCCAGCACTTCGGGTCCAGAACTAGCGTACAGCACAGATACGCAGTATTTT. Amino acids: CASTSGPELAYSTDTQYF. The variable domain in full, completed from reference TRBV11-2 and TRBJ2-3, reads EAGVAQSPRYKIIEKRQSVAFWCNPISGHATLYWYQQILGQGPKLLIQFQNNGVVDDSQLPKDRFSAERLKGVDSTLKIQPAKLEDSAVYLCASTSGPELAYSTDTQYFGPGTRLTVL.

The chain is built from TRBV7-2 and TRBJ2-7; TRBD2 matches at 7 bases. With 5 bases clipped from V and 2 bases from J, the junction kept 9 bases outside the gene matches. Germline CDR1 SGHTA, CDR2 FQGNSA. CDR3 length equals 15 residues. The chain's CDR3 is CASSRQWGGAYEQYF. CDR3 DNA sequence: TGTGCCAGCAGCCGCCAGTGGGGGGGGGCCTACGAGCAGTACTTC.

J is TRBJ1-4 and V is TRBV28; 8 bases line up with TRBD1. The CDR3 spans 14 residues. V was clipped by 8 bases and J by 7 bases; unmatched bases: 9. The germline CDR1 and CDR2 sequences are MDHEN and SYDVKM. The CDR3 here is CASCPGGVPEKLFF. CDR3 sequence (DNA): TGTGCCAGCTGCCCAGGGGGCGTACCTGAAAAACTGTTTTTT.

In DNA form, the CDR3 reads TGTGCCAGCAGCTTAGCTGGGCAATCAGGCAATCAGCCCCAGCATTTT. Protein product: CASSLAGQSGNQPQHF. V is TRBV7-2 and J is TRBJ1-5; D call uncertain. CDR1 is SGHTA, CDR2 FQGNSA, per germline. This CDR3 comprises 16 residues. Trimming left V 0 bases short and J 2 bases short, with 11 bases between.

V is TRBV7-3 and J is TRBJ2-5; 12 bases align to TRBD2. The J call may be in error: the DNA end matches TRBJ2-7 better. Germline V lookup: CDR1 SGHTA, CDR2 FQGTGA. The CDR3 covers 14 residues. The CDR3 DNA reads TGTGCCAGCAGTTCTAGCGGGGGGGCTGACGAGCAGTACTTC. Protein sequence: CASSSSGGADEQYF.

V and J are TRBV4-2 and TRBJ1-1, with TRBD1 matching 8 bases. The V segment lost 1 base and the J segment 5 bases; nucleotides outside the gene matches: 9. The CDR3 has 16 amino acids. The germline gives CDR1 LGHNA, CDR2 YNFKEQ. CDR3: CASSQVNRGSHTEAFF. DNA of the CDR3: TGTGCCAGCAGCCAAGTAAACAGGGGGAGTCATACTGAAGCTTTCTTT.

The chain joins TRBV4-2 to TRBJ2-2; TRBD2 agrees at 8 bases. J was trimmed by 3 bases and V by 3 bases; bases with no gene match: 3. Germline CDR1 and CDR2: LGHNA and YNFKEQ. The CDR3 spans 15 residues. The CDR3 nucleotides are TGTGCCAGCAGCCAGGTCGGGGGGGACACCGGGGAGCTGTTTTTT. Its translation is CASSQVGGDTGELFF.